Listed below are T cell receptor beta chains from one sample, sequenced in a study of cytomegalovirus exposure and HLA in healthy donors. Assay: immunoSEQ multiplex PCR; the TCRdb copy retains only in-frame clones and omits some. Of approximately 120,000 clones in the sample, 65% to 85% were seen once. The source material was PBMCs. These receptors came from a man aged 45 to 65 in good health and CMV-seronegative. The CDR3 runs from the conserved cysteine through the conserved F or W. Each record gives: V gene, clone size, D gene, J gene, CDR3 DNA, CDR3 protein. The D gene is left open where the match is weak. The size of a clone is reported for some rows only, either as once, few or many, or as a class for expanded clones.

V: TRBV10-2; size: .; D: .; J: TRBJ2-1; DNA: TGCGCCAGCAGTGAGCCGCACGGACCGGGACTTGAGCAGTTCTTC; CDR3: CASSEPHGPGLEQFF
V: TRBV5-5; size: .; D: TRBD1; J: TRBJ1-2; DNA: TGTGCCAGCAGCACCCCGGGACAGCTCTTCTATGGCTACACCTTC; CDR3: CASSTPGQLFYGYTF
V: TRBV28; size: .; D: .; J: TRBJ1-5; DNA: TGTGCCAGCAGTAGTCGGGGAGGTGGCAATCAGCCCCAGCATTTT; CDR3: CASSSRGGGNQPQHF
V: TRBV5-5; size: .; D: .; J: TRBJ2-7; DNA: TGTGCCAGCAGTATACAGGGCTACGAGCAGTACTTC; CDR3: CASSIQGYEQYF
V: TRBV6-5; size: .; D: .; J: TRBJ1-5; DNA: TGTGCCAGCAGTTACTCGAGGTGGGAGAATCAGCCCCAGCATTTT; CDR3: CASSYSRWENQPQHF
V: TRBV19; size: .; D: .; J: TRBJ1-1; DNA: TGTGCCAGTAGAAAGAGAAGCGGACGGATGAACACTGAAGCTTTCTTT; CDR3: CASRKRSGRMNTEAFF
V: TRBV19; size: few; D: .; J: TRBJ1-4; DNA: TGTGCCAGTAGTATGGGGCCTGTCGGAGAGTTTAATGAAAAACTGTTTTTT; CDR3: CASSMGPVGEFNEKLFF
V: TRBV29-1; size: .; D: .; J: TRBJ2-7; DNA: TGCAGCGTTGAGACTCCGGCCTACGAGCAGTACTTC; CDR3: CSVETPAYEQYF
V: TRBV29-1; size: .; D: .; J: TRBJ1-5; DNA: TGCAGCGCCCGAGGGGGGGCCCTCAATCAGCCCCAGCATTTT; CDR3: CSARGGALNQPQHF
V: TRBV7-8; size: once; D: TRBD1; J: TRBJ2-7; DNA: TGTGCCAGCAGCGTAGGACAGGGTGGGTCAACCTACGAGCAGTACTTC; CDR3: CASSVGQGGSTYEQYF
V: TRBV2; size: .; D: TRBD2; J: TRBJ2-3; DNA: TGTGCCAGCGTGACTAGCAGCTCCACAGATACGCAGTATTTT; CDR3: CASVTSSSTDTQYF
V: TRBV19; size: .; D: TRBD1; J: TRBJ1-6; DNA: TGTGCCAGCAAGCTAGACAGGGCCTCTAATTCACCCCTCCACTTT; CDR3: CASKLDRASNSPLHF
V: TRBV21-1; size: .; D: .; J: TRBJ2-3; DNA: TGTGCCAGCAGCAAAAAGGGCCGCAAGGGGGCAGGTACAGATACGCAGTATTTT; CDR3: CASSKKGRKGAGTDTQYF
V: TRBV4-3; size: .; D: .; J: TRBJ2-7; DNA: TGCGCCAGCAGCCAAGAATATCGGGGTGTATACGAGCAGTACTTC; CDR3: CASSQEYRGVYEQYF
V: TRBV10-3; size: .; D: TRBD1; J: TRBJ2-5; DNA: TGTGCCATCGGGGGACAGCAAGAGACCCAGTACTTC; CDR3: CAIGGQQETQYF
V: TRBV5-1; size: .; D: TRBD2; J: TRBJ2-5; DNA: TGCGCCAGCAGCTTGGGGGGGAGCGGGAGGTCCCAAGAGACCCAGTACTTC; CDR3: CASSLGGSGRSQETQYF
V: TRBV28; size: once; D: .; J: TRBJ1-2; DNA: TGTGCCAGCGACTACAGGGTTCTCGGCTATGGCTACACCTTC; CDR3: CASDYRVLGYGYTF
V: TRBV4-1; size: .; D: TRBD1; J: TRBJ1-2; DNA: TGCGCCAGCAGCCAAGAGGGACAGGGGGGTGGTGGCTACACCTTC; CDR3: CASSQEGQGGGGYTF
V: TRBV9; size: few; D: .; J: TRBJ2-5; DNA: TGTGCCAGCAGCGTAGGATCATCGGGACTCCCCACCGAGACCCAGTACTTC; CDR3: CASSVGSSGLPTETQYF